These 2 T cell receptor beta chains came from one sample sequenced in a study of T cell responses to AZD1222 COVID-19 vaccine. Only in-frame clones appear in the TCRdb table, and some are missing; sequencing was by immunoSEQ multiplex PCR. Of tens of thousands of clones in the sample, roughly 81% are singletons; the top ten hold about 13%. The sample was peripheral blood, taken on day 0 of AZD1222 vaccination. These receptors came from an adult in good health.

The V call is TRBV19, the J call TRBJ1-1; no reliable D call. V lost 3 bases, J lost 1 base, and 6 bases lay in between. Germline CDR1 LNHDA, CDR2 SQIVND (reference sequence). There are 13 residues in the CDR3. The CDR3 loop is CASSIRQNTEAFF. The CDR3 DNA sequence: TGTGCCAGTAGTATTCGTCAGAACACTGAAGCTTTCTTT. Supplemented by reference TRBV19 and TRBJ1-1, the full variable domain reads DGGITQSPKYLFRKEGQNVTLSCEQNLNHDAMYWYRQDPGQGLRLIYYSQIVNDFQKGDIAEGYSVSREKKESFPLTVTSAQKNPTAFYLCASSIRQNTEAFFGQGTRLTVV.

The CDR3 sequence: CASSRQHIGQGSYEQYF. The CDR3 nucleotides are TGTGCCAGCAGCCGACAACATATAGGACAGGGCTCCTACGAGCAGTACTTC. J is TRBJ2-7 and V is TRBV13, with TRBD1 matching 8 bases. The CDR3 is 17 residues long. Germline V CDR1 and CDR2: PRHDT, FYEKMQ (reference sequence). Trimming took 5 bases from V and 0 from J; bases not matched to a gene: 12.